This is a list of T cell receptor beta chains from one sample in a study of blood T cell repertoires in COVID-19. The method was immunoSEQ multiplex PCR; TCRdb's version includes in-frame clones alone and lacks a portion of them. The sample contains hundreds of thousands of clones, 65% to 85% of which appear only once. Sample: peripheral blood. The receptors shown here come from a woman in her forties or fifties with acute or convalescent COVID-19. CDR3s leave out the opening cysteine and the closing phenylalanine or tryptophan.

TRBJ2-3,TRBV24-1,15,ATSDFGGTGIADTQY
TRBJ2-3,TRBV4-2,13,ASSQERTSTDTQY
TRBJ2-7,TRBV27,11,ASSLRGSYEQY
TRBJ2-2,TRBV27,14,ASTSQGQGVAGELF
TRBJ1-2,TRBV2,15,ASSAGTAGFSNYGYT
TRBJ2-7,TRBV6-1,13,ASSEAWGQNYEQY
TRBJ2-7,TRBV2,13,ASSTGTGSPYEQY
TRBJ2-7,TRBV15,13,ATSRDTADSYEQY
TRBJ2-5,TRBV28,11,ASTPGSKETQY
TRBJ2-5,TRBV19,16,ASSISVKIQGIEETQY
TRBJ2-7,TRBV5-5,13,ASSLVGREGHEQY
TRBJ2-7,TRBV15,11,ATSRGQGGEQY
TRBJ1-2,TRBV1,13,TSSRRDRGNYGYT
TRBJ2-3,TRBV10-1,12,ASSEPGTTDTQY
TRBJ2-3,TRBV6-5,13,ASSYSEHLTDTQY
TRBJ2-5,TRBV6-5,12,ASSLRGGQETQY
TRBJ2-7,TRBV28,10,ASSFAPARQY
TRBJ2-3,TRBV3-1/TRBV3-2,12,ASSQETVADTQY
TRBJ2-7,TRBV28,11,ASSLAGYYEQY
TRBJ1-3,TRBV28,13,ASSFGGSSGNTIY
TRBJ2-1,TRBV4-1,10,ASSHLYNEQF
TRBJ2-1,TRBV12-1,14,ASSSGLAGEIGEQF
TRBJ2-7,TRBV27,13,ASSLGQASSYEQY